A selection of T cell receptor beta chains follows, all from one sample in a study of CD8 T cells in Susac syndrome. TCRdb independently ran MiXCR on the immunoSEQ multiplex PCR reads; one entry per CDR3 protein. The sample includes approximately 190,000 distinct CDR3 sequences, around 95% of them seen just once. The sequenced material came from CD4+ T cells from PBMCs. These receptors came from a human donor with Susac syndrome. CDR3s include the opening cysteine and the closing phenylalanine or tryptophan.

>TRBV30
CAWSRGGELGGYTF
>TRBV4-1
CASSQDLLAGITGELFF
>TRBV19
CASNVREMITDTQYF
>TRBV25-1
CASSDFHNSPLHF
>TRBV19
CASSILGTGGNEQYF
>TRBV2
CASSEVVGAKNIQYF
>TRBV29-1
CSEVTSGYNTGELFF
>TRBV20-1
CSAPSPTYNEKLFF
>TRBV29-1
CSVVSEKETQYF
>TRBV4-3
CASSQDHSTDTQYF
>TRBV7-2
CASSRQGANAGELFF
>TRBV19
CASSTHTRGRGDTEAFF
>TRBV3-1
CASSPDRSGGTDTQYF
>TRBV7-8
CASSLNRTRYQETQYF
>TRBV10-3
CAIGTPSSSYNEQFF
>TRBV27
CASSQQLGLAGGETQYF
>TRBV6-2/TRBV6-3
CASRDPNYGYTF
>TRBV9
CASSVLNEQFF
>TRBV5-1
CASSLGLAQNTGELFF
>TRBV7-3
CASSLRSGGNEQFF
>TRBV7-3
CASSSRAGSVNTGELFF
>TRBV7-2
CASSPNRNSNQPQHF
>TRBV18
CASSVLGLAMYQETQYF
>TRBV5-6
CASSLVQARGYTF
>TRBV12-3/TRBV12-4
CASTRQGPSGELFF
>TRBV20-1
CSARSGRDYGYTF
>TRBV4-3
CASSQNAGANGETQYF
>TRBV9
CASSADAGTGVVQPQHF
>TRBV7-9
CASSLANLNTEAFF
>TRBV30
CAWRRGNQPQHF
>TRBV5-1
CASSFGLTTGELLF
>TRBV6-2/TRBV6-3
CASSLTGPSGGEQYF
>TRBV29-1
CSVSEFQETQYF